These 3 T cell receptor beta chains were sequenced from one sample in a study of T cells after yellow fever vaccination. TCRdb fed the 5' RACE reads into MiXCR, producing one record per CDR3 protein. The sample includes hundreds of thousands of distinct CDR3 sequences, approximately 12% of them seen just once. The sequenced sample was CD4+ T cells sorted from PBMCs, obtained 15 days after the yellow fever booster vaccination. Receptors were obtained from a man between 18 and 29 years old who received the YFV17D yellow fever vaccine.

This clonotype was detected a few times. CDR3 residues: CASSQDNGRTEAFF. CDR3 DNA: TGCGCCAGCAGCCAAGATAACGGGCGCACTGAAGCTTTCTTT. The rearrangement uses TRBV4-3 and TRBJ1-1; unclear D gene. The germline V gene encodes CDR1 LGHNA and CDR2 YSLEER. V lost 0 bases and J 4 bases, leaving 9 bases between the germline ends. The CDR3 is 14 residues long.

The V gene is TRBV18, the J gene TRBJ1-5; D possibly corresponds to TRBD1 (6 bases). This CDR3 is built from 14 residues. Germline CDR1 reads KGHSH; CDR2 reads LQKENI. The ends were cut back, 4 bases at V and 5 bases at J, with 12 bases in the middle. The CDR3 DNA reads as TGTGCCAGCTCACGCACAGGGCGCTATCAGCCCCAGCATTTT. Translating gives CASSRTGRYQPQHF.

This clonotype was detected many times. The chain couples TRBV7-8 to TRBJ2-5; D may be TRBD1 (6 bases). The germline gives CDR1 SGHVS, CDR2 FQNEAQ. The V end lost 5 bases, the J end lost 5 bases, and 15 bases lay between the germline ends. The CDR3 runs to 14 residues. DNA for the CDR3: TGTGCCAGCAGCGGTCCCAGGGGACGGGAGACCCAGTACTTC. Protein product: CASSGPRGRETQYF.